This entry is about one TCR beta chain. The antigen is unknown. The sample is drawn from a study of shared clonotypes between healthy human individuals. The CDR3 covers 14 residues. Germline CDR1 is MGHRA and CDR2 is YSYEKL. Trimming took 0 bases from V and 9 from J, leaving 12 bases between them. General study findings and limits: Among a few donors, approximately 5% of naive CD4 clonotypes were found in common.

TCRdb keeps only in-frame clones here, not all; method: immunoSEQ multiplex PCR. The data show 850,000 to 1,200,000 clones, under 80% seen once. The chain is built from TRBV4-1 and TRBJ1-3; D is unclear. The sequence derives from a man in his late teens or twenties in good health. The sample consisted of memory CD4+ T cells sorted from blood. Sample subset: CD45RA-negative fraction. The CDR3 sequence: CASSQEKTGGTIYF. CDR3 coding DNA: TGCGCCAGCAGCCAAGAGAAGACCGGAGGCACCATATATTTT.